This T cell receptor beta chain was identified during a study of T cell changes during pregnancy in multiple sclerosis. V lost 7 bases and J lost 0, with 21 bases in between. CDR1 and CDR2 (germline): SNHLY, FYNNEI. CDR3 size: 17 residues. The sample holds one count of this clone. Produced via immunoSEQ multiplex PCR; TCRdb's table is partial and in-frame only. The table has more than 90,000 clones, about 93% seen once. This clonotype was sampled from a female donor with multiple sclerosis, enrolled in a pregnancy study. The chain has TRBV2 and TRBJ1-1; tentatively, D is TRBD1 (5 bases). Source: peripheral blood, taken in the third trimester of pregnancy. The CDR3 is CASTQRAGRLLNTEAFF. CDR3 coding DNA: TGTGCCAGCACCCAGAGGGCGGGACGGTTATTGAACACTGAAGCTTTCTTT.